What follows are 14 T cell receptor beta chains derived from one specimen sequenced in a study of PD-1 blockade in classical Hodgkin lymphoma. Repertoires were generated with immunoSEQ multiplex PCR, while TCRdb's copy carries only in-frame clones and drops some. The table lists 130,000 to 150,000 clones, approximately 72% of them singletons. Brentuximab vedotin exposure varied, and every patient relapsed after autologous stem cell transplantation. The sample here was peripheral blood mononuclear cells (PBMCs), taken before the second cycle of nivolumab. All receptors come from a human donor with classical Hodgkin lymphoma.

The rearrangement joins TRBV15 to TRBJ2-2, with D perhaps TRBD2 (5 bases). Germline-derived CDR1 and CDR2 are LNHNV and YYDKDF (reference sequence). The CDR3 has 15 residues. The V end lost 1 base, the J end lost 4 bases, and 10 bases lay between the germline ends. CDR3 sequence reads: CATSRGLAGTGELFF. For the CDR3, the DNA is TGTGCCACCAGCAGAGGGCTAGCTGGCACCGGGGAGCTGTTTTTT.

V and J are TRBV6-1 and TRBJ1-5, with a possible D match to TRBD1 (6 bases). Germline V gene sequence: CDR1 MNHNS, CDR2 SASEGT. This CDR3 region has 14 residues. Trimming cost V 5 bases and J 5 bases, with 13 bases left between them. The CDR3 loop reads CASSSQGRHQPQHF. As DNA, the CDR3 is TGTGCCAGCAGTTCACAGGGAAGGCATCAGCCCCAGCATTTT.

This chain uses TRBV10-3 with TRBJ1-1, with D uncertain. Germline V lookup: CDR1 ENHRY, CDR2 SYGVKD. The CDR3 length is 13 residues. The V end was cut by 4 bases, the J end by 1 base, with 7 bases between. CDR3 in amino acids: CAISGTQNTEAFF. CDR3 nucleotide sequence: TGTGCCATCAGTGGAACACAGAACACTGAAGCTTTCTTT.

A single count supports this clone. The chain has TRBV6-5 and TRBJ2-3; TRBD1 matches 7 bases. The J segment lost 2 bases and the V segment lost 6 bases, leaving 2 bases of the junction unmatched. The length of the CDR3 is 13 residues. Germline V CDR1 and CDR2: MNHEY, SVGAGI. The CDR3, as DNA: TGTGCCAGCAGAGACAGGGTCACAGATACGCAGTATTTT. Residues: CASRDRVTDTQYF.

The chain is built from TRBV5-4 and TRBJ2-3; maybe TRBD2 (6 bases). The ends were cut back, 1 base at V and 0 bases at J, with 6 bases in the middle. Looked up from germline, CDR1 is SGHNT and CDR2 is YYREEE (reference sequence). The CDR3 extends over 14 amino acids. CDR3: CASSLTSSTDTQYF. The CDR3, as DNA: TGTGCCAGCAGCTTGACTAGCAGCACAGATACGCAGTATTTT.

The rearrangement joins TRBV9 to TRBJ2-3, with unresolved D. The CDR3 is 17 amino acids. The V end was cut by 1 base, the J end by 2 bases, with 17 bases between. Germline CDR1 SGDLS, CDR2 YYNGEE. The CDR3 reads CASSVTRASRNTDTQYF. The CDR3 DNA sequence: TGTGCCAGCAGCGTAACTCGAGCCTCCCGGAACACAGATACGCAGTATTTT.

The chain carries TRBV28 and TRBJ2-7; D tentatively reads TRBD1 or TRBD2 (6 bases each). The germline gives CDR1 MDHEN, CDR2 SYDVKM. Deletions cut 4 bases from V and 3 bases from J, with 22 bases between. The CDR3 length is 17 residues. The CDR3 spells CASSSPGAGPLLYEQYF. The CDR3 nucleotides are TGTGCCAGCAGTTCCCCGGGGGCCGGTCCCCTCCTCTACGAGCAGTACTTC.

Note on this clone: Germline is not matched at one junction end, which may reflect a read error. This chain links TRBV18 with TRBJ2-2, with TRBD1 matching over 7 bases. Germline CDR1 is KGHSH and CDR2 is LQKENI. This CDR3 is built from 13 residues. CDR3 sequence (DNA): TGTGCCAGCTCCCCACAGGGGCCTGGGGAGCTGTTTTTT. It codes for CASSPQGPGELFF.

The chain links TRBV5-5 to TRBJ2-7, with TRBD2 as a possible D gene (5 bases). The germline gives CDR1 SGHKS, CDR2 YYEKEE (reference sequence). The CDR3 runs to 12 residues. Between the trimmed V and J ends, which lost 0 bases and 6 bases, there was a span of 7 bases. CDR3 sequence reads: CASSLVAIEQYF. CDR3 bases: TGTGCCAGCAGCTTGGTAGCGATCGAGCAGTACTTC.

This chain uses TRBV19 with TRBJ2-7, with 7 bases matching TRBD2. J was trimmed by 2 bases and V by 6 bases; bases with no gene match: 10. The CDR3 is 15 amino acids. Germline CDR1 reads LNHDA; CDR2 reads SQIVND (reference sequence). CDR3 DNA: TGTGCCAGTAGCCATCCCCTGGGAGGGGCCTACGAGCAGTACTTC. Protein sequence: CASSHPLGGAYEQYF.

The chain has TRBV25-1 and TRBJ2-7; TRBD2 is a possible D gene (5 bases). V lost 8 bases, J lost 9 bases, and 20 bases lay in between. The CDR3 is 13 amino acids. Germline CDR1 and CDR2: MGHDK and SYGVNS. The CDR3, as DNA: TGTGCCAGCGGATACGGAGTGCCCGGAGGGCAGTACTTC. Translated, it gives CASGYGVPGGQYF.

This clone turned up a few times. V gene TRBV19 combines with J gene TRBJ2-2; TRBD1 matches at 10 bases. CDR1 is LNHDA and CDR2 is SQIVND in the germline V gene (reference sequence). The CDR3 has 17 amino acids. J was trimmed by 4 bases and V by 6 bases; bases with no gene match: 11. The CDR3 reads CASSRQGAPGFTGELFF. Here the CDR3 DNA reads TGTGCCAGTAGCAGACAGGGGGCGCCGGGGTTCACCGGGGAGCTGTTTTTT.

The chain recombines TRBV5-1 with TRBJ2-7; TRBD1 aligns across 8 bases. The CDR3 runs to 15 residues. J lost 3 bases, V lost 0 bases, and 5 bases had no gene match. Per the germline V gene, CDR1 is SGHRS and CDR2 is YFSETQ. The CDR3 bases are TGCGCCAGCAGCTTGGGGCAGGGGGCTTTCTACGAGCAGTACTTC. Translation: CASSLGQGAFYEQYF.

Here the CDR3 DNA reads TGCGCCAGCAGCCAAATCCTAGGGGAAGGGCAGTACTTC. It is translated as CASSQILGEGQYF. The chain is built from TRBV4-1 and TRBJ2-5; D possibly corresponds to TRBD1 (5 bases). V gave up 2 bases and J gave up 11 bases, with 15 bases separating them. The CDR3 is 13 residues long. Germline assignment: CDR1 MGHRA and CDR2 YSYEKL.